This T cell receptor beta chain stems from a study of blood T cell repertoires in COVID-19. Here immunoSEQ multiplex PCR was the method, and the copy in TCRdb shows in-frame clones only, minus some. The data contain under 40,000 clones, about 90% of them seen just once; the ten biggest clones take up around 10%. Between the trimmed V and J ends, which lost 1 base and 12 bases, there was a span of 15 bases. Germline CDR1 is SNHLY and CDR2 is FYNNEI. The CDR3 is made up of 13 amino acids. J is TRBJ1-2 and V is TRBV2, with D uncertain. The clonotype originates from a man of 80 years or more with active COVID-19. Sequencing was performed on peripheral blood. CDR3 DNA: TGTGCCAGCAGTGAAGAAACTAGGACGGGAAACACCTTC. This translates into CASSEETRTGNTF.